A selection of T cell receptor beta chains follows, all from one sample in a study of blood T cell repertoires in COVID-19. Clones were sequenced by immunoSEQ multiplex PCR, and TCRdb holds only the in-frame ones, with some missing. The sample shows about 190,000 clones, 65% to 80% of them seen only once. Sequencing was performed on peripheral blood. These receptors originate from a woman aged 45 to 65 with acute or convalescent COVID-19. CDR3s include the opening cysteine and the closing phenylalanine or tryptophan. Each record gives: V gene, clone size, J gene, CDR3 protein. Clone size, where shown, is once, few, many, or a class for clones that have expanded.

TRBV3-1/TRBV3-2	NA	TRBJ2-7	CASSLRLAGGLGEQYF
TRBV28	NA	TRBJ1-5	CASSPAGRTTNQPQHF
TRBV27	NA	TRBJ1-3	CASKFRDRDRSGNTIYF
TRBV5-1	NA	TRBJ2-3	CASSLETSGYTDTQYF
TRBV28	NA	TRBJ1-1	CASRLQNTEAFF
TRBV9	NA	TRBJ1-1	CASSVLGGNTEAFF
TRBV6-2/TRBV6-3	NA	TRBJ1-6	CASSSSGGSRNSPLHF
TRBV7-2	once	TRBJ2-7	CASSLDLASRYEQYF
TRBV5-1	once	TRBJ1-1	CASSSGGRTEAFF
TRBV11-2	NA	TRBJ1-2	CASSSREGYGYTF
TRBV10-3	NA	TRBJ1-6	CAISESQGVRNSPLHF
TRBV7-8	NA	TRBJ1-2	CASSVDIRYGYTF
TRBV28	NA	TRBJ2-5	CASIPTESGETQYF
TRBV2	once	TRBJ2-2	CASRLAGGGELFF
TRBV5-1	few	TRBJ1-2	CASSPGHSRTNYGYTF
TRBV5-6	NA	TRBJ1-6	CASSAPDRWNSPLHF
TRBV28	NA	TRBJ2-1	CASRTGLAGGGNEQFF
TRBV7-9	NA	TRBJ2-4	CASSPISGTGGKNIQYF
TRBV6-6	NA	TRBJ1-3	CASTPRGAGNTIYF
TRBV5-1	NA	TRBJ2-1	CASTPRRGGNEQFF
TRBV7-2	NA	TRBJ2-5	CASSFLAGGQETQYF
TRBV5-4	NA	TRBJ1-2	CASSPMRGPPHGYTF
TRBV7-2	NA	TRBJ2-7	CASSITGTGYAEQYF
TRBV2	NA	TRBJ2-7	CASSETSLLWYEQYF
TRBV5-1	NA	TRBJ2-1	CASSPPGSSYNEQFF
TRBV9	NA	TRBJ1-1	CASSPDLTPTGEAFF
TRBV24-1	NA	TRBJ1-5	CATSQTAAQPQHF
TRBV5-4	NA	TRBJ2-7	CASSEPGLARGEQYF
TRBV7-9	NA	TRBJ1-4	CASSLQGAGEKLFF
TRBV18	NA	TRBJ2-7	CASSRGDYEQYF
TRBV3-1/TRBV3-2	NA	TRBJ1-1	CASSQGWGTNTEAFF
TRBV19	NA	TRBJ2-7	CASSIAGGMGYEQYF
TRBV6-5	few	TRBJ2-7	CASSYRTGDYEQYF
TRBV11-2	NA	TRBJ1-2	CASRFSGQDYGYTF
TRBV4-3	NA	TRBJ1-4	CASSQDVVLRLEREKLFF
TRBV10-3	NA	TRBJ2-3	CAITSQTDTQYF
TRBV18	NA	TRBJ2-2	CASSPLAGSGELFF
TRBV19	NA	TRBJ1-5	CASSWGGAQPQHF
TRBV19	many	TRBJ1-1	CASSTRQAGNTEAFF
TRBV5-1	NA	TRBJ2-3	CASSYIPSTDTQYF
TRBV10-2	NA	TRBJ1-1	CASSDLTGTGTTEAFF
TRBV4-3	NA	TRBJ1-2	CASSQGGERRF
TRBV6-4	NA	TRBJ2-1	CASSVLPGNEQFF
TRBV19	NA	TRBJ1-1	CASNMVIGAEAFF
TRBV6-1	NA	TRBJ1-5	CASSESGGRGNQPQHF